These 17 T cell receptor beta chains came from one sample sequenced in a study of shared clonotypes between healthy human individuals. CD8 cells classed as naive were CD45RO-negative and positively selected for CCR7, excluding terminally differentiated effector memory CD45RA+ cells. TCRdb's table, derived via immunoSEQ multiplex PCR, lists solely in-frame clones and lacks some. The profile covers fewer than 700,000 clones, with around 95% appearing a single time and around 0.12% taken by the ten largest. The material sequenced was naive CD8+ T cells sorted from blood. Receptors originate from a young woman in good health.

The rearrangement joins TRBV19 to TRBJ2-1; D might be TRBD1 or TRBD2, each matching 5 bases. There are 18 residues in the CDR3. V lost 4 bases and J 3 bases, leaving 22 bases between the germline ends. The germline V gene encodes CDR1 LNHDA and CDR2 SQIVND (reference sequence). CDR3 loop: CASSSPRDRQAIYNEQFF. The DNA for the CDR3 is TGTGCCAGTAGTAGCCCCCGGGACCGACAAGCCATCTACAATGAGCAGTTCTTC.

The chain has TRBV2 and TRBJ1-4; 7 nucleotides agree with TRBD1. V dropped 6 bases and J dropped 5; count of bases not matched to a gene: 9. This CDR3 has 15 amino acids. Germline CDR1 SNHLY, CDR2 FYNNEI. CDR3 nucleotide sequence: TGTGCCAGCAGGAACCGGGACAGCCCGAATGAAAAACTGTTTTTT. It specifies CASRNRDSPNEKLFF.

The CDR3 is CASSGTTGEANTIYF. CDR3 nucleotide sequence: TGTGCCAGCAGCGGAACCACCGGGGAGGCAAACACCATATATTTT. The J gene is TRBJ1-3, the V gene TRBV9; D not certain. V dropped 3 bases and J dropped 6 bases, with 16 bases sitting between them. CDR3 length equals 15 residues. Germline loops: CDR1 SGDLS, CDR2 YYNGEE.

The CDR3 DNA reads TGTGCCAGCAGCCCCGACCCCACTGAAGCTTTCTTT. It codes for CASSPDPTEAFF. The chain uses TRBV6-6 and TRBJ1-1; no reliable D call. Deletions cut 6 bases from V and 4 bases from J, with 9 bases between. Germline CDR1 is MNHNY and CDR2 is SVGAGI (reference sequence). This CDR3 spans 12 amino acids.

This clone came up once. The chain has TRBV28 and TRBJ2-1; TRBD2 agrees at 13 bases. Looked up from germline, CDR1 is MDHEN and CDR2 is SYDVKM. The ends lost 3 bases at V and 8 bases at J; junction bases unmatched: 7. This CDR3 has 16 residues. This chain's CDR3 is CASSFSGLAGIDEQFF. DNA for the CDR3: TGTGCCAGCAGTTTTTCGGGACTAGCGGGAATCGATGAGCAGTTCTTC.

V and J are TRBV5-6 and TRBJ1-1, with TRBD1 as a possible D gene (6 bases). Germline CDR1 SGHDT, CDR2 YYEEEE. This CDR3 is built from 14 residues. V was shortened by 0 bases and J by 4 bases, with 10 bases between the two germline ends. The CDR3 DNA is TGTGCCAGCAGCTTGGCAGGGGCTCTCACTGAAGCTTTCTTT. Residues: CASSLAGALTEAFF.

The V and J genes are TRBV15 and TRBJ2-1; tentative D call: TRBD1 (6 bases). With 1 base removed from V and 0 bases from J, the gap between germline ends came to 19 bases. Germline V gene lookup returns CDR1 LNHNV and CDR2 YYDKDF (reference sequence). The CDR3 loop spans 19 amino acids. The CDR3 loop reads CATSRAPWIQGHSYNEQFF. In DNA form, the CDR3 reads TGTGCCACCAGCAGAGCACCGTGGATACAGGGCCACTCCTACAATGAGCAGTTCTTC.

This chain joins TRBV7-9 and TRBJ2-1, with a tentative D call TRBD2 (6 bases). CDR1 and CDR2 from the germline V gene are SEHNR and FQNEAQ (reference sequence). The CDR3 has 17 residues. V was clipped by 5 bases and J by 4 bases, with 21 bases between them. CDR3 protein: CASSHPGSEGTYNEQFF. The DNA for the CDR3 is TGTGCCAGCAGCCATCCGGGATCGGAAGGGACTTACAATGAGCAGTTCTTC.

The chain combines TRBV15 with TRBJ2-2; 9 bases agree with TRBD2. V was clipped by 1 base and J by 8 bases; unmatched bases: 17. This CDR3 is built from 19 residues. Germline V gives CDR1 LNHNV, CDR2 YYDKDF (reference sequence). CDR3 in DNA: TGTGCCACCAGCAGAGTCGCGGGAGGGCCGTCTTTCGCTTTGGGGGAGCTGTTTTTT. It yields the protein CATSRVAGGPSFALGELFF.

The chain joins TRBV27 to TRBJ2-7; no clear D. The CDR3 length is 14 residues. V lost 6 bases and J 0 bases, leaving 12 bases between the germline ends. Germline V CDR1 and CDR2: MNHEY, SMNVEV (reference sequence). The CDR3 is CASSTRMSSYEQYF. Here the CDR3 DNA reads TGTGCCAGCAGCACTCGGATGAGCTCCTACGAGCAGTACTTC.

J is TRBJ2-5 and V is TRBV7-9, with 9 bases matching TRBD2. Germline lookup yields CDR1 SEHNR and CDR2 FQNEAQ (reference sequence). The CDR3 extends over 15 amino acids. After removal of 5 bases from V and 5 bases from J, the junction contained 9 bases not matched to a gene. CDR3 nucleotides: TGTGCCAGCAGCCTTGTGGTAGCGGGAGCGGAGACCCAGTACTTC. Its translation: CASSLVVAGAETQYF.

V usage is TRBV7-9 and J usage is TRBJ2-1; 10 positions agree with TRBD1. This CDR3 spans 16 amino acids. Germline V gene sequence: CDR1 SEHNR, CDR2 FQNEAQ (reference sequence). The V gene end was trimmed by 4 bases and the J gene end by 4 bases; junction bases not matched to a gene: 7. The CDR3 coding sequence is TGTGCCAGCAGCTCCAAGACAGGGGGCGTTTACAATGAGCAGTTCTTC. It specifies CASSSKTGGVYNEQFF.

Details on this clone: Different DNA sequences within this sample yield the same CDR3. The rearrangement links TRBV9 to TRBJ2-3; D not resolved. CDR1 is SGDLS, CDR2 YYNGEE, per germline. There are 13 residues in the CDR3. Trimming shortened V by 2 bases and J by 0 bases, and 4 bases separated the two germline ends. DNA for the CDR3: TGTGCCAGCAGCGTTACTAGCACAGATACGCAGTATTTT. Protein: CASSVTSTDTQYF.

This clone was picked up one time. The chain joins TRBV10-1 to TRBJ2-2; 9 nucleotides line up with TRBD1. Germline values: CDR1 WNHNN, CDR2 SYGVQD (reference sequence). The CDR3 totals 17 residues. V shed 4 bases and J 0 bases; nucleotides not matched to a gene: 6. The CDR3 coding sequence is TGCGCCAGCAGTGGCGCGGGACAGGGAACGAACACCGGGGAGCTGTTTTTT. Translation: CASSGAGQGTNTGELFF.

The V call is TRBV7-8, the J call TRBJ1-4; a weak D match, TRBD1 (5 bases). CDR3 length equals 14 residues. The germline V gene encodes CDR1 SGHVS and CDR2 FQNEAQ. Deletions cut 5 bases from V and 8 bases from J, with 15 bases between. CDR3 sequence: CASSQLGLGEKLFF. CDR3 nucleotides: TGTGCCAGCAGCCAACTGGGGCTCGGAGAAAAACTGTTTTTT. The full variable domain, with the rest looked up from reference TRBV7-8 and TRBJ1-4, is GAGVSQSPRYKVAKRGQDVALRCDPISGHVSLFWYQQALGQGPEFLTYFQNEAQLDKSGLPSDRFFAERPEGSVSTLKIQRTQQEDSAVYLCASSQLGLGEKLFFGSGTQLSVL.

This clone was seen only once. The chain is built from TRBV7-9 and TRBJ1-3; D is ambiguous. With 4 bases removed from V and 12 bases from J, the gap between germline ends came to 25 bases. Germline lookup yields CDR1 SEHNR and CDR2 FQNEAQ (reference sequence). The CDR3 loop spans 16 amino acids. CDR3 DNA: TGTGCCAGCAGCTCTAACAAAGAAGGATTAAAAAACCGCATATATTTT. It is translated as CASSSNKEGLKNRIYF.

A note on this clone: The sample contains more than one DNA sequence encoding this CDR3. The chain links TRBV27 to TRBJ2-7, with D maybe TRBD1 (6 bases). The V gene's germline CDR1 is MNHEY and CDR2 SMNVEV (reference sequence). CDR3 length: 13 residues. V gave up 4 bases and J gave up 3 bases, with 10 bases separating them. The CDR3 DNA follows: TGTGCCAGCAGTTGGGGACAAAACTACGAGCAGTACTTC. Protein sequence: CASSWGQNYEQYF.